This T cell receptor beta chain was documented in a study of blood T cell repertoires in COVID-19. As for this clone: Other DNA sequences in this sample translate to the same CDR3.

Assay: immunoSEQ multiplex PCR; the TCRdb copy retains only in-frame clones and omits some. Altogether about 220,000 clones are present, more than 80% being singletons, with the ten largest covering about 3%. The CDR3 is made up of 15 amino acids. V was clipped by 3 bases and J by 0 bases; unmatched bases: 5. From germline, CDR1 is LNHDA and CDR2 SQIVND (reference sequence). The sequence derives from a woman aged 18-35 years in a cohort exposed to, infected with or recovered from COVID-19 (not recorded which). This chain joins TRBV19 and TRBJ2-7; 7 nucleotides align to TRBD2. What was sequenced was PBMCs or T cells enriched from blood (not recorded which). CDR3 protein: CASSIGGRGSYEQYF. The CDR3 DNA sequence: TGTGCCAGTAGTATCGGTGGGAGGGGCTCCTACGAGCAGTACTTC.